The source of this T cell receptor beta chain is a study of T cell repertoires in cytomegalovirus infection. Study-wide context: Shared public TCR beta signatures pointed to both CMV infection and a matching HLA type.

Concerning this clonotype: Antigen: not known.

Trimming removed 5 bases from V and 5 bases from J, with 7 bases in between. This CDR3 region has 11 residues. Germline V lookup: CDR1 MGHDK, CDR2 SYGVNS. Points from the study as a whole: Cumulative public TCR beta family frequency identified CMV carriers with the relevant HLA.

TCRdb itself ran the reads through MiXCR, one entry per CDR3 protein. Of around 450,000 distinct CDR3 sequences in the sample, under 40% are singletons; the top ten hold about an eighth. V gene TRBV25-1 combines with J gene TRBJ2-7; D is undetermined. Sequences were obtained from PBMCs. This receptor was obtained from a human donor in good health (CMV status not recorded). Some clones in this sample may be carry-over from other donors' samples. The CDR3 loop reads CASSPMNEQYF. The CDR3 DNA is TGTGCCAGCAGTCCGATGAACGAGCAGTACTTC.